The sequence of this T cell receptor (beta chain) was determined in a study of T cell responses to AZD1222 COVID-19 vaccine. Sequencing used immunoSEQ multiplex PCR; TCRdb keeps in-frame clones, though not all of them. The sample carries about 140,000 clones, 65% to 90% recorded once. The CDR3 has 15 amino acids. The germline CDR1 and CDR2 sequences are SGHVS and FQNEAQ. The ends lost 5 bases at V and 7 bases at J; junction bases unmatched: 6. This TCR was recovered from an adult who received the MenACWY meningococcal vaccine as a control. This material consisted of peripheral blood, taken 28 days after the second dose of the MenACWY control vaccine. The V and J genes are TRBV7-8 and TRBJ2-5; 14 positions match TRBD2. Here the CDR3 reads CASSTRLAGGRTQYF. The CDR3 region has the DNA TGTGCCAGCAGCACCCGACTAGCGGGGGGGAGGACCCAGTACTTC.